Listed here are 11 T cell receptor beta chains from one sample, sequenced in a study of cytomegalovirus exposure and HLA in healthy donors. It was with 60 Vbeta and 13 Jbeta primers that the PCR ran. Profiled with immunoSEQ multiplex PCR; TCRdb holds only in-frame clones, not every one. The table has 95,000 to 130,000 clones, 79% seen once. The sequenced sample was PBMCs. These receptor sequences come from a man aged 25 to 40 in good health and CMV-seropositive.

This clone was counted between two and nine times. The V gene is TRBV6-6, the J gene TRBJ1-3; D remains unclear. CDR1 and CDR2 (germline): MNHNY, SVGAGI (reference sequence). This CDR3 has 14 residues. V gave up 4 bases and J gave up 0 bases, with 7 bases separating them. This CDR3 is CASSFDYSGNTIYF. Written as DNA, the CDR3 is TGTGCCAGCAGTTTCGACTACTCTGGAAACACCATATATTTT.

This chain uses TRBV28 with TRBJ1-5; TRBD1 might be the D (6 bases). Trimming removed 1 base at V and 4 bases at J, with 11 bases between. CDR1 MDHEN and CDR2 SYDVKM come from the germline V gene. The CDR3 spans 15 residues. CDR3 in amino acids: CASSLLGGRNQPQHF. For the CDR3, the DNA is TGTGCCAGCAGTTTATTAGGGGGTCGAAATCAGCCCCAGCATTTT.

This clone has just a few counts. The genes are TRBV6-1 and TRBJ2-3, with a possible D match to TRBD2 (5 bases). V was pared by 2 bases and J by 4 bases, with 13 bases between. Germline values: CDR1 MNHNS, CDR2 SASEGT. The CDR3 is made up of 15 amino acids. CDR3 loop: CASSEPPGGPDTQYF. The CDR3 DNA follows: TGTGCCAGCAGTGAACCCCCGGGCGGGCCAGATACGCAGTATTTT.

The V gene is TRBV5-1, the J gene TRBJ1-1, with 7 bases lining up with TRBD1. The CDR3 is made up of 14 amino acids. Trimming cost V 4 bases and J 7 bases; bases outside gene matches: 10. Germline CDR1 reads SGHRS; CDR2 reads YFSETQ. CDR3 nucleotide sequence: TGCGCCAGCAGCGCACCCACAGGGGCGGGTGAAGCTTTCTTT. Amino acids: CASSAPTGAGEAFF. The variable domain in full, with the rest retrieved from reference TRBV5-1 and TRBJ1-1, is KAGVTQTPRYLIKTRGQQVTLSCSPISGHRSVSWYQQTPGQGLQFLFEYFSETQRNKGNFPGRFSGRQFSNSRSEMNVSTLELGDSALYLCASSAPTGAGEAFFGQGTRLTVV.

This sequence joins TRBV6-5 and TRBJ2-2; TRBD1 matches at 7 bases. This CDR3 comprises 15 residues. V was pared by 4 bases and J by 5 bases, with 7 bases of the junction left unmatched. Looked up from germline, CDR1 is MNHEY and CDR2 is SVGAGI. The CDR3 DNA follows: TGTGCCAGCAGTTGGTACAGGGGTAGAACCGGGGAGCTGTTTTTT. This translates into CASSWYRGRTGELFF.

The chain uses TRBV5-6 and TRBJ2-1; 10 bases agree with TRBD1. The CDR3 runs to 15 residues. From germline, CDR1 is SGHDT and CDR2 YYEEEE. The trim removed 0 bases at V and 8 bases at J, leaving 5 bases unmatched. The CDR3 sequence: CASSLGQGAGYEQFF. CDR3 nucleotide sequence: TGTGCCAGCAGCTTGGGACAGGGGGCAGGCTATGAGCAGTTCTTC.

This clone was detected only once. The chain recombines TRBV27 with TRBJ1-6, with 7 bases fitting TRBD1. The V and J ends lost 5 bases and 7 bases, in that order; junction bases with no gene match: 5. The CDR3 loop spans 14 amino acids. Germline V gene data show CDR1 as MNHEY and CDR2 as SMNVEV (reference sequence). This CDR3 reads CASSTGTVNSPLHF. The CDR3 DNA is TGTGCCAGCAGTACCGGGACAGTCAATTCACCCCTCCACTTT.

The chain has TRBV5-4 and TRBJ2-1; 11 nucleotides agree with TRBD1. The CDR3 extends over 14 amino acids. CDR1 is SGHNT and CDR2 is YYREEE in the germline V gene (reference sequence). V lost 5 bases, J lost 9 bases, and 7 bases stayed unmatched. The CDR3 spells CASSSGTGGTEQFF. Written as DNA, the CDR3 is TGTGCCAGCAGTTCCGGGACAGGGGGTACTGAGCAGTTCTTC.

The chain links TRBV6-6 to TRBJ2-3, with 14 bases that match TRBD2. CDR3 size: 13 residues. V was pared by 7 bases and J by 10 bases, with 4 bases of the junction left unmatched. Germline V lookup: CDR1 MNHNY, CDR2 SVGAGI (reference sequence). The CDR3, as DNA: TGTGCCAGCAAACTGACTAGCGGGAGGGCGCAGTATTTT. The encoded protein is CASKLTSGRAQYF.

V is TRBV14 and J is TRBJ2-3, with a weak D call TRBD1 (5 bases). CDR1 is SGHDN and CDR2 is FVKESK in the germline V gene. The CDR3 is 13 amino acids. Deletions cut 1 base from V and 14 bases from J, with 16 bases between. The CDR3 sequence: CASSQGRAVGRYF. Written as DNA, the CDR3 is TGTGCCAGCAGCCAAGGAAGGGCGGTGGGGCGGTATTTT.

CDR3 nucleotides: TGTGCCTGGACCGGCGGACATGAAGCTTTCTTT. This translates into CAWTGGHEAFF. V is TRBV30 and J is TRBJ1-1; maybe TRBD1 (5 bases). The germline gives CDR1 GTSNPN, CDR2 SVGIG (reference sequence). The V end was cut by 4 bases, the J end by 7 bases, with 10 bases between. This CDR3 spans 11 amino acids.